This TCR beta chain was sequenced in a study of technical replicates of blood from a handful of donors. Produced via immunoSEQ multiplex PCR; TCRdb's table is partial and in-frame only. Altogether about 83,000 clones are present, about 91% being singletons, with the ten largest covering 0.25% to 0.3%. Germline CDR1 MNHEY, CDR2 SVGAGI. The CDR3 contains 12 residues. V was clipped by 6 bases and J by 9 bases, with 12 bases between them. This chain connects TRBV6-5 to TRBJ2-1, with D possibly TRBD2 on 5 matching bases. The specimen sequenced was T cells isolated from PBMCs. This clonotype was obtained from a human donor in good health. The CDR3 DNA sequence: TGTGCCAGCAGCCGGACTCGGGTTGAGCAGTTCTTC. This translates into CASSRTRVEQFF.